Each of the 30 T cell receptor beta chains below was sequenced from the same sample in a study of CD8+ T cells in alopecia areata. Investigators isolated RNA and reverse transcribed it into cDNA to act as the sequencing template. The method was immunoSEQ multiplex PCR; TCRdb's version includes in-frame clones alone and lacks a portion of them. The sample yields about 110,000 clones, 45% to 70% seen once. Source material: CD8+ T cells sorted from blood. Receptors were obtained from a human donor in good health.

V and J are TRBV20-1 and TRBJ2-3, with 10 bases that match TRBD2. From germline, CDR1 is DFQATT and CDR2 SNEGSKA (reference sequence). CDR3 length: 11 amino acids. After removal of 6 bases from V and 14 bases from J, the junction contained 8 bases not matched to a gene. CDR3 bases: TGCAGTGCCCCCCTAGCGGGGGTGCCGTATTTT. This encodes CSAPLAGVPYF.

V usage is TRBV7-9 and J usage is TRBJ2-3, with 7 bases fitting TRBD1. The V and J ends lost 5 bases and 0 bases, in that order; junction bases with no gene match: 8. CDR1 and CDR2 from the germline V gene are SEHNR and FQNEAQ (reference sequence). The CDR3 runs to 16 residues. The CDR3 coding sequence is TGTGCCAGCAGCCGACGTCAGGGGGAGAGCACAGATACGCAGTATTTT. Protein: CASSRRQGESTDTQYF.

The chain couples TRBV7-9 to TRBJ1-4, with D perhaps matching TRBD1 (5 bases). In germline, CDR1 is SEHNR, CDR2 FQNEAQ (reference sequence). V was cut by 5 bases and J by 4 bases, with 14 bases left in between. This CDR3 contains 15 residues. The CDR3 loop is CASSPPRGINEKLFF. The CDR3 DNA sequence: TGTGCCAGCAGCCCCCCAAGGGGCATTAATGAAAAACTGTTTTTT.

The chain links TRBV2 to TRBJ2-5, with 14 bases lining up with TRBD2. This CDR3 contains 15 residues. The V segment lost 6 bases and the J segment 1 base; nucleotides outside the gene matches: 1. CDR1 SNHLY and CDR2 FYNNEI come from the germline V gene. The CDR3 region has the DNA TGTGCCAGCAGCGGACTAGCGGGGGGCCAAGAGACCCAGTACTTC. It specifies CASSGLAGGQETQYF.

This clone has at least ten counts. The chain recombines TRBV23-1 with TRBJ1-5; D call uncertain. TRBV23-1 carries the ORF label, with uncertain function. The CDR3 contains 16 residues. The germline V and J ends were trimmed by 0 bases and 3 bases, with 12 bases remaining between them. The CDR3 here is CASSQSRCPHNQPQHF. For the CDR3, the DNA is TGCGCCAGCAGTCAATCGCGGTGCCCTCACAATCAGCCCCAGCATTTT.

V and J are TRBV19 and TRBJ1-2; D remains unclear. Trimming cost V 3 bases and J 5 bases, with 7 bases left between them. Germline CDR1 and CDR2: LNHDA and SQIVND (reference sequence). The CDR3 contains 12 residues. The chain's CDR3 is CASSIDQYGYTF. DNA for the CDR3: TGTGCCAGTAGTATTGACCAGTATGGCTACACCTTC. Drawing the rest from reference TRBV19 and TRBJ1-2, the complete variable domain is DGGITQSPKYLFRKEGQNVTLSCEQNLNHDAMYWYRQDPGQGLRLIYYSQIVNDFQKGDIAEGYSVSREKKESFPLTVTSAQKNPTAFYLCASSIDQYGYTFGSGTRLTVV.

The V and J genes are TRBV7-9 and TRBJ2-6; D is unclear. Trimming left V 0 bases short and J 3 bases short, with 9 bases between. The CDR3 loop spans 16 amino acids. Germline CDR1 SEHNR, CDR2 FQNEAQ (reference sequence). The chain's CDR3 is CASSLAPGGGANVLTF. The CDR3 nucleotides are TGTGCCAGCAGCTTAGCTCCCGGTGGTGGGGCCAACGTCCTGACTTTC.

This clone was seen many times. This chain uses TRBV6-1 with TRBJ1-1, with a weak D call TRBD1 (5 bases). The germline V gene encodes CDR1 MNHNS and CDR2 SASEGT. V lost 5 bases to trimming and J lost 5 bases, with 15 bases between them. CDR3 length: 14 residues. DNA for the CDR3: TGTGCCAGCAGTCATTCCAGGGAGATAACTGAAGCTTTCTTT. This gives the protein CASSHSREITEAFF.

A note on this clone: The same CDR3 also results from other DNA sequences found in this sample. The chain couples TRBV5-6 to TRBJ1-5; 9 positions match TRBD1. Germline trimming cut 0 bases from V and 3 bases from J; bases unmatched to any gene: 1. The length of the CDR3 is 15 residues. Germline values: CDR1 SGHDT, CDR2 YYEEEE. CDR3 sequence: CASSLGTGVNQPQHF. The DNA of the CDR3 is TGTGCCAGCAGCTTGGGGACAGGGGTCAATCAGCCCCAGCATTTT.

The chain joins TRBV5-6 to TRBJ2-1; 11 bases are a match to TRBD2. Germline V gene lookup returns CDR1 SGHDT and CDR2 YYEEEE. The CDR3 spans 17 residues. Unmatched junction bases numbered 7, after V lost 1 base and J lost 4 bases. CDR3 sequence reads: CASSLFGLAGGYNEQFF. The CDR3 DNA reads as TGTGCCAGCAGCTTGTTCGGGCTAGCGGGGGGTTACAATGAGCAGTTCTTC.

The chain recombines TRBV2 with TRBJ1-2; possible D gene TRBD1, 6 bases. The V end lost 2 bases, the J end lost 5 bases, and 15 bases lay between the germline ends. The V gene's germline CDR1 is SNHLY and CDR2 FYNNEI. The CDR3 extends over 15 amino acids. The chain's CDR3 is CASSERDRTTYGYTF. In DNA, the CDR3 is TGTGCCAGCAGTGAACGCGACAGGACAACTTATGGCTACACCTTC.

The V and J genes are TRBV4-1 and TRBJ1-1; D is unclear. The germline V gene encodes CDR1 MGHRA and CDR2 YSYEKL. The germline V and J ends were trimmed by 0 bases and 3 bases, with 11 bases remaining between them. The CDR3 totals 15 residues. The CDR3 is CASSQDLSGDTEAFF. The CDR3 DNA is TGCGCCAGCAGCCAAGATCTATCGGGTGACACTGAAGCTTTCTTT.

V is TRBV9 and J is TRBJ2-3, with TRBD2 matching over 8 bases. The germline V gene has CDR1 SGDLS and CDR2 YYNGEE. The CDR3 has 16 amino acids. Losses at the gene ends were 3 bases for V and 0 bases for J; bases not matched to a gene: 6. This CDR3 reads CASSATSGSSTDTQYF. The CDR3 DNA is TGTGCCAGCAGCGCAACTAGCGGCTCTAGCACAGATACGCAGTATTTT.

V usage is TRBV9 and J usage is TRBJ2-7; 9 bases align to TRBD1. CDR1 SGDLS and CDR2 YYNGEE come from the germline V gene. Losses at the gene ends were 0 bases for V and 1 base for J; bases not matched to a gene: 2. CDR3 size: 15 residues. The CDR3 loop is CASSVGQGVSYEQYF. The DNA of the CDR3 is TGTGCCAGCAGCGTAGGACAGGGGGTATCCTACGAGCAGTACTTC. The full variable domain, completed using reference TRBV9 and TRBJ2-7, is DSGVTQTPKHLITATGQRVTLRCSPRSGDLSVYWYQQSLDQGLQFLIQYYNGEERAKGNILERFSAQQFPDLHSELNLSSLELGDSALYFCASSVGQGVSYEQYFGPGTRLTVT.

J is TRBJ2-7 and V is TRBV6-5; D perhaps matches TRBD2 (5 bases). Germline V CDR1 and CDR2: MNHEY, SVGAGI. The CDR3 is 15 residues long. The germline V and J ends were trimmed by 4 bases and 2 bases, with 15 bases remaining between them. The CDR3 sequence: CASSSPGSGAYEQYF. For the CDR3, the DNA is TGTGCCAGCAGTTCTCCGGGCTCCGGGGCCTACGAGCAGTACTTC.

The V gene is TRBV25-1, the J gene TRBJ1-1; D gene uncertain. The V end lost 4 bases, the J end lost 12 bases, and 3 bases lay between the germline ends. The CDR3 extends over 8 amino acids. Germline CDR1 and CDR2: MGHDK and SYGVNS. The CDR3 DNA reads TGTGCCAGCAGTGGGCCTTTCTTT. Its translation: CASSGPFF.

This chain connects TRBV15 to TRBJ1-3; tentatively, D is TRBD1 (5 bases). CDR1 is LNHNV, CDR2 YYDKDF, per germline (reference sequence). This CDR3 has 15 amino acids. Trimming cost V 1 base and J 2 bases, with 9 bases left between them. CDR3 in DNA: TGTGCCACCAGCAGAGGGACAAACCCTGGAAACACCATATATTTT. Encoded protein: CATSRGTNPGNTIYF.

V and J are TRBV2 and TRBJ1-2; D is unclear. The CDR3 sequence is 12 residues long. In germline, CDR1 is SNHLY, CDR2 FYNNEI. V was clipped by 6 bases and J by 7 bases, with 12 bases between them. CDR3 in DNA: TGTGCCAGCAGCTTGGCTTCTGGTGGCTACACCTTC. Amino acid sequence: CASSLASGGYTF.

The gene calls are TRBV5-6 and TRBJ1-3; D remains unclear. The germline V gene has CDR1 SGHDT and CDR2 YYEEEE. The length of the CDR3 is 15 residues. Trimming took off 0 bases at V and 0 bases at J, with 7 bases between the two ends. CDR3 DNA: TGTGCCAGCAGCTTGGGCTGGACCTCTGGAAACACCATATATTTT. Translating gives CASSLGWTSGNTIYF. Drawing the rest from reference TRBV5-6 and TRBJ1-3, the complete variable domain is DAGVTQSPTHLIKTRGQQVTLRCSPKSGHDTVSWYQQALGQGPQFIFQYYEEEERQRGNFPDRFSGHQFPNYSSELNVNALLLGDSALYLCASSLGWTSGNTIYFGEGSWLTVV.

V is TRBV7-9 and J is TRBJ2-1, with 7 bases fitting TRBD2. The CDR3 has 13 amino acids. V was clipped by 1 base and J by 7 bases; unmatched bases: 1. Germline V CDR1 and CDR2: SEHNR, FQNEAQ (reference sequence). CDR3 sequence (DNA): TGTGCCAGCAGCTTAGTAGCGGGTAATGAGCAGTTCTTC. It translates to CASSLVAGNEQFF.

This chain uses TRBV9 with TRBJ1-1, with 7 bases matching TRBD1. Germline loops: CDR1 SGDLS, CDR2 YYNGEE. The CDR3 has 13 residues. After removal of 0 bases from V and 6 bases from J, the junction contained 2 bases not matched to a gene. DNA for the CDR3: TGTGCCAGCAGCGTAGGACAGGGAGCTGAAGCTTTCTTT. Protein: CASSVGQGAEAFF.

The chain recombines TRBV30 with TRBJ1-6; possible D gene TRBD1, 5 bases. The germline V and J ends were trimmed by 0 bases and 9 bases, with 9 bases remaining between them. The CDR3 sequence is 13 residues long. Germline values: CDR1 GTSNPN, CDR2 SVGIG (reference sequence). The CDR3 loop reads CAWSVQGSSPLHF. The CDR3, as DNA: TGTGCCTGGAGTGTCCAGGGCAGTTCACCCCTCCACTTT.

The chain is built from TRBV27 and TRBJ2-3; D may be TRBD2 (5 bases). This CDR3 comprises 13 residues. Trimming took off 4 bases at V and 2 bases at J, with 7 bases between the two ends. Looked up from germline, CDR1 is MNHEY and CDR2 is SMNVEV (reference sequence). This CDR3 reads CASSSGLTDTQYF. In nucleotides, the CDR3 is TGTGCCAGCAGTTCCGGACTCACAGATACGCAGTATTTT.

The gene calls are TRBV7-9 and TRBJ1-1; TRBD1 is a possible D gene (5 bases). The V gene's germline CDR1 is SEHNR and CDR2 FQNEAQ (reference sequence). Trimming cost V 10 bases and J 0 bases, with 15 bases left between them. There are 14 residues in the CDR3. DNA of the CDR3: TGTGCCATCAATCAACAGGCGATGAACACTGAAGCTTTCTTT. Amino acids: CAINQQAMNTEAFF.

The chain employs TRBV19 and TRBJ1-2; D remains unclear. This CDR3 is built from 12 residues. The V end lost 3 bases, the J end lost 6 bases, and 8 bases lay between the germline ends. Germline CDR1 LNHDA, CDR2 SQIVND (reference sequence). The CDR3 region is CASSIGADGYTF. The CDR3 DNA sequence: TGTGCCAGTAGTATCGGAGCGGATGGCTACACCTTC.

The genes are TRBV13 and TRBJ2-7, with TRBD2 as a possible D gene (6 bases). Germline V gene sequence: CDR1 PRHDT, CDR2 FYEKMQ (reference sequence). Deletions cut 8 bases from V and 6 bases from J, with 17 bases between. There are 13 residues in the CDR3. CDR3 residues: CASGGAGGSEQYF. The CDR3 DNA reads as TGTGCCAGCGGGGGTGCTGGAGGGTCCGAGCAGTACTTC.

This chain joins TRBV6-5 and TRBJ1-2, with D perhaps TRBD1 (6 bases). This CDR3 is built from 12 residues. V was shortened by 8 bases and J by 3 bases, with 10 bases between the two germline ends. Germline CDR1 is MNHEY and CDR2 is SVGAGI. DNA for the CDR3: TGTGCCAGCCAGGGGAGCGACTATGGCTACACCTTC. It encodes CASQGSDYGYTF.

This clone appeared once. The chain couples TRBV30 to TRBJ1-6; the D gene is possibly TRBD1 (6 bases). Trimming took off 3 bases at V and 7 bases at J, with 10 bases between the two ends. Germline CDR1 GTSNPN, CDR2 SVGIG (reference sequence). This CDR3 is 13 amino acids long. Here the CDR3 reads CAWRTGANSPLHF. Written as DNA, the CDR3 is TGTGCCTGGAGAACGGGGGCGAATTCACCCCTCCACTTT.

The CDR3 DNA is TGTGCCAGCAGTTTAGGACTAGGGAATTCACCCCTCCACTTT. It yields the protein CASSLGLGNSPLHF. The rearrangement links TRBV28 to TRBJ1-6; D is ambiguous. Germline CDR1 is MDHEN and CDR2 is SYDVKM. The CDR3 is 14 amino acids. V lost 2 bases, J lost 7 bases, and 9 bases lay in between.

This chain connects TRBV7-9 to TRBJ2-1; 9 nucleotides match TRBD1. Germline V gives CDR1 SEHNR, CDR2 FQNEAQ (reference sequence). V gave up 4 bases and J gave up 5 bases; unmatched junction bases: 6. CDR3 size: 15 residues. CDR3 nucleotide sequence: TGTGCCAGCAGCTACATTGGGGACAGGGACAATGAGCAGTTCTTC. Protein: CASSYIGDRDNEQFF. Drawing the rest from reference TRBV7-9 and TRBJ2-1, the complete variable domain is DTGVSQNPRHKITKRGQNVTFRCDPISEHNRLYWYRQTLGQGPEFLTYFQNEAQLEKSRLLSDRFSAERPKGSFSTLEIQRTEQGDSAMYLCASSYIGDRDNEQFFGPGTRLTVL.